The 27 T cell receptor beta chains below all came from one sample that was sequenced in a study of T cells in tuberculosis. Only in-frame clones appear in the TCRdb table, and some are missing; sequencing was by immunoSEQ multiplex PCR. The sample records some 25,000 clones, 95% being singletons. Sequences were obtained from PBMCs. The source of these receptors is a donor aged 10 to 29 with latent tuberculosis or without tuberculosis infection.

The chain recombines TRBV14 with TRBJ2-2; D unclear. CDR3 size: 15 residues. Germline values: CDR1 SGHDN, CDR2 FVKESK. Trimming stripped 2 bases from V and 0 bases from J, with 7 bases between. The CDR3 DNA reads as TGTGCCAGCAGCCAATACTCCTCGAACACCGGGGAGCTGTTTTTT. Its translation: CASSQYSSNTGELFF.

V gene TRBV6-1 combines with J gene TRBJ1-1; D not certain. Deletions cut 3 bases from V and 1 base from J, with 9 bases between. Germline CDR1 MNHNS, CDR2 SASEGT. The CDR3 length is 14 residues. The CDR3 sequence: CASSEDFGNTEAFF. The CDR3 DNA reads TGTGCCAGCAGTGAGGACTTCGGGAACACTGAAGCTTTCTTT.

The rearrangement links TRBV27 to TRBJ2-5; TRBD2 might be the D (6 bases). The CDR3 consists of 14 residues. CDR1 and CDR2 (germline): MNHEY, SMNVEV (reference sequence). V dropped 3 bases and J dropped 5 bases, with 13 bases sitting between them. CDR3 coding DNA: TGTGCCAGCAGTTTGAGTCCCCGGGGGGAGACCCAGTACTTC. As protein: CASSLSPRGETQYF.

The chain combines TRBV9 with TRBJ1-1, with TRBD1 identical over 8 bases. The V and J ends lost 3 bases and 4 bases, in that order; junction bases with no gene match: 8. The CDR3 sequence is 15 residues long. Germline V gives CDR1 SGDLS, CDR2 YYNGEE. The CDR3 DNA is TGTGCCAGCAGCGCCCGGACAGGGTCTACCACTGAAGCTTTCTTT. Translated, it gives CASSARTGSTTEAFF.

The chain links TRBV30 to TRBJ1-2, with TRBD1 identical over 8 bases. The CDR3 contains 13 residues. CDR1 and CDR2 from the germline V gene are GTSNPN and SVGIG (reference sequence). Germline trimming cut 0 bases from V and 4 bases from J; bases unmatched to any gene: 1. CDR3 in DNA: TGTGCCTGGAGTGTAACAGGGGGCTATGGCTACACCTTC. It codes for CAWSVTGGYGYTF.

The gene calls are TRBV7-6 and TRBJ1-4; 7 positions agree with TRBD1. V shed 5 bases and J 8 bases; nucleotides not matched to a gene: 14. The CDR3 length is 16 residues. The germline V gene encodes CDR1 SGHVS and CDR2 FNYEAQ. The CDR3: CASSTTARDRGEKLFF. CDR3 DNA: TGTGCCAGCAGCACTACGGCCCGGGACAGAGGAGAAAAACTGTTTTTT. Full variable domain (remainder filled in from reference TRBV7-6 and TRBJ1-4): GAGVSQSPRYKVTKRGQDVALRCDPISGHVSLYWYRQALGQGPEFLTYFNYEAQQDKSGLPNDRFSAERPEGSISTLTIQRTEQRDSAMYRCASSTTARDRGEKLFFGSGTQLSVL.

This rearrangement joins TRBV7-9 to TRBJ2-2; D is perhaps TRBD1 (7 bases). The CDR3 loop spans 15 amino acids. Germline V CDR1 and CDR2: SEHNR, FQNEAQ (reference sequence). The V end lost 5 bases, the J end lost 5 bases, and 15 bases lay between the germline ends. The CDR3 is CASSRAQGRTGELFF. The CDR3 nucleotides read TGTGCCAGCAGCAGGGCACAGGGGAGGACCGGGGAGCTGTTTTTT.

The J gene is TRBJ2-3, the V gene TRBV27, with TRBD2 matching 8 bases. V was clipped by 3 bases and J by 5 bases; unmatched bases: 4. The CDR3 runs to 14 residues. Per germline, CDR1 MNHEY and CDR2 SMNVEV (reference sequence). Written as DNA, the CDR3 is TGTGCCAGCAGTTTCGACAGCGGGGGAGATACGCAGTATTTT. Translating gives CASSFDSGGDTQYF.

The chain joins TRBV6-5 to TRBJ2-3; 7 bases map to TRBD1. Germline values: CDR1 MNHEY, CDR2 SVGAGI. Losses at the gene ends were 6 bases for V and 6 bases for J; bases not matched to a gene: 12. The CDR3 is 15 amino acids. This chain's CDR3 is CASRIQGVPPDTQYF. The DNA for the CDR3 is TGTGCCAGCAGAATCCAGGGGGTTCCCCCCGATACGCAGTATTTT.

The V call is TRBV7-3, the J call TRBJ1-2; 10 bases are a match to TRBD1. With 5 bases clipped from V and 7 bases from J, the junction kept 4 bases outside the gene matches. CDR1 is SGHTA, CDR2 FQGTGA, per germline. This CDR3 contains 13 residues. The CDR3 region is CASSPGQGSGYTF. DNA for the CDR3: TGTGCCAGCAGCCCGGGACAGGGGTCTGGCTACACCTTC.

The chain carries TRBV9 and TRBJ2-1; TRBD2 is a possible D gene (5 bases). V was shortened by 0 bases and J by 9 bases, with 7 bases between the two germline ends. The length of the CDR3 is 12 residues. In germline, CDR1 is SGDLS, CDR2 YYNGEE. The CDR3 is CASSVGRSEQFF. For the CDR3, the DNA is TGTGCCAGCAGCGTAGGGAGGAGTGAGCAGTTCTTC. Variable domain in full (rest from reference TRBV9 and TRBJ2-1): DSGVTQTPKHLITATGQRVTLRCSPRSGDLSVYWYQQSLDQGLQFLIQYYNGEERAKGNILERFSAQQFPDLHSELNLSSLELGDSALYFCASSVGRSEQFFGPGTRLTVL.

V and J are TRBV5-1 and TRBJ1-5, with TRBD1 matching over 7 bases. Per the germline V gene, CDR1 is SGHRS and CDR2 is YFSETQ. The ends lost 4 bases at V and 6 bases at J; junction bases unmatched: 7. This CDR3 comprises 14 residues. The CDR3 sequence: CASSPDRASQPQHF. The CDR3, as DNA: TGCGCCAGCAGCCCCGACAGGGCGAGTCAGCCCCAGCATTTT.

This chain connects TRBV5-6 to TRBJ1-2, with a tentative D call TRBD1 (5 bases). Trimming left V 0 bases short and J 8 bases short, with 8 bases between. Germline V gives CDR1 SGHDT, CDR2 YYEEEE. The CDR3 length is 12 residues. CDR3 sequence (DNA): TGTGCCAGCAGCTTGGATAGGGGCGGCTACACCTTC. Protein sequence: CASSLDRGGYTF. The whole variable domain, filled in from reference TRBV5-6 and TRBJ1-2, reads DAGVTQSPTHLIKTRGQQVTLRCSPKSGHDTVSWYQQALGQGPQFIFQYYEEEERQRGNFPDRFSGHQFPNYSSELNVNALLLGDSALYLCASSLDRGGYTFGSGTRLTVV.

The rearrangement links TRBV6-5 to TRBJ2-2; D is ambiguous. CDR1 and CDR2 (germline): MNHEY, SVGAGI. The V end was cut by 8 bases, the J end by 6 bases, with 7 bases between. There are 11 residues in the CDR3. The CDR3 here is CASGRAGELFF. The DNA for the CDR3 is TGTGCCAGCGGCCGGGCCGGGGAGCTGTTTTTT.

J is TRBJ1-2 and V is TRBV5-4, with D possibly TRBD1 on 6 matching bases. In germline, CDR1 is SGHNT, CDR2 YYREEE (reference sequence). Deletions cut 0 bases from V and 7 bases from J, with 10 bases between. This CDR3 region has 13 residues. CDR3 nucleotide sequence: TGTGCCAGCAGCTTGGGGACAGTTCCTGGCTACACCTTC. Protein: CASSLGTVPGYTF.

The chain couples TRBV9 to TRBJ2-3; TRBD2 is a possible D gene (6 bases). Trimming took 2 bases from V and 3 from J, leaving 7 bases between them. Per the germline V gene, CDR1 is SGDLS and CDR2 is YYNGEE. CDR3 length: 13 amino acids. The CDR3 DNA reads TGTGCCAGCAGCGTCCGGGGGACAGATACGCAGTATTTT. Amino acid sequence: CASSVRGTDTQYF.

This chain joins TRBV9 and TRBJ2-5, with TRBD2 as a possible D gene (5 bases). V lost 0 bases and J 9 bases, leaving 21 bases between the germline ends. CDR1 and CDR2 (germline): SGDLS, YYNGEE. The CDR3 has 16 residues. The CDR3 region has the DNA TGTGCCAGCAGCGTAGACGGTAGCGTTTCCAAAATAGCCCAGTACTTC. Its protein is CASSVDGSVSKIAQYF.

V and J are TRBV7-2 and TRBJ2-7, with D possibly TRBD1 on 5 matching bases. Germline-derived CDR1 and CDR2 are SGHTA and FQGNSA. The CDR3 length is 12 residues. V was shortened by 0 bases and J by 11 bases, with 11 bases between the two germline ends. CDR3 coding DNA: TGTGCCAGCAGCTTAGCGGGGTTCAGGGAGTACTTC. Protein sequence: CASSLAGFREYF.

This clone was counted once. J is TRBJ1-4 and V is TRBV7-8; TRBD1 agrees at 7 bases. V dropped 5 bases and J dropped 6; count of bases not matched to a gene: 12. The CDR3 contains 16 residues. CDR1 SGHVS and CDR2 FQNEAQ come from the germline V gene. CDR3 sequence: CASSPTGSPGDEKLFF. CDR3 bases: TGTGCCAGCAGCCCGACAGGGAGTCCGGGGGATGAAAAACTGTTTTTT.

The genes are TRBV19 and TRBJ1-5, with D possibly being TRBD1 (6 bases). The CDR3 loop spans 16 amino acids. Germline V gives CDR1 LNHDA, CDR2 SQIVND (reference sequence). V lost 3 bases and J 4 bases, leaving 16 bases between the germline ends. CDR3 in DNA: TGTGCCAGTAGTATTGGGGGCGGTCGTAGGAATCAGCCCCAGCATTTT. It translates to CASSIGGGRRNQPQHF.

The chain couples TRBV19 to TRBJ1-1; D is uncertain. V was trimmed by 5 bases and J by 4 bases, leaving 17 bases between them. Germline V gene data show CDR1 as LNHDA and CDR2 as SQIVND (reference sequence). The CDR3 has 15 amino acids. The CDR3 bases are TGTGCCAGTAGTGCAAAACAGATATTCGGCACTGAAGCTTTCTTT. Its translation: CASSAKQIFGTEAFF.

The V gene is TRBV6-4, the J gene TRBJ2-5; TRBD2 aligns across 11 bases. V trimming: 4 bases; J trimming: 4 bases; junction bases outside the gene matches: 5. CDR3 size: 15 residues. The germline gives CDR1 MRHNA, CDR2 SNTAGT. Here the CDR3 reads CASSVASGGIETQYF. The CDR3 bases are TGTGCCAGCAGTGTGGCTAGCGGGGGGATAGAGACCCAGTACTTC.

The rearrangement links TRBV2 to TRBJ1-5, with D hard to call. The V end was cut by 2 bases, the J end by 2 bases, with 13 bases between. Germline CDR1 SNHLY, CDR2 FYNNEI. CDR3 length: 16 residues. As DNA, the CDR3 is TGTGCCAGCAGTGAAATCCGGCACCAGGGCAATCAGCCCCAGCATTTT. It yields the protein CASSEIRHQGNQPQHF.

The chain carries TRBV5-1 and TRBJ2-5; 9 positions agree with TRBD1. CDR1 is SGHRS and CDR2 is YFSETQ in the germline V gene. Trimming took 4 bases from V and 4 from J; bases not matched to a gene: 11. The length of the CDR3 is 16 residues. The DNA of the CDR3 is TGCGCCAGCAGCCGGGAAGGACAGGGGTGGGGAGAGACCCAGTACTTC. Amino acid sequence: CASSREGQGWGETQYF.

The V and J genes are TRBV30 and TRBJ1-5; a possible D gene is TRBD1 (5 bases). This CDR3 contains 15 residues. V was trimmed by 2 bases and J by 1 base, leaving 12 bases between them. Germline values: CDR1 GTSNPN, CDR2 SVGIG (reference sequence). The CDR3 here is CAWSRAGGSNQPQHF. The CDR3 DNA sequence: TGTGCCTGGAGTAGGGCGGGGGGAAGCAATCAGCCCCAGCATTTT.

CDR3 region: CASSLDAGGSYNEQFF. Written as DNA, the CDR3 is TGCGCCAGCAGCTTGGATGCGGGGGGATCCTACAATGAGCAGTTCTTC. The chain recombines TRBV5-1 with TRBJ2-1, with 8 bases lining up with TRBD2. The trim removed 0 bases at V and 1 base at J, leaving 3 bases unmatched. Germline V gene lookup returns CDR1 SGHRS and CDR2 YFSETQ. The CDR3 length is 16 residues.

V usage is TRBV5-5 and J usage is TRBJ1-6; D is possibly TRBD1 (5 bases). V dropped 6 bases and J dropped 5 bases, with 15 bases sitting between them. CDR1 is SGHKS, CDR2 YYEKEE, per germline (reference sequence). This CDR3 is 15 amino acids long. The CDR3 is CASNPLGLNNSPLHF. The CDR3, as DNA: TGTGCCAGCAACCCCTTGGGACTCAATAATTCACCCCTCCACTTT.